The present T cell receptor beta chain was sequenced within a study of human T cells and chemical hapten exposure (dated by TCRdb to the early 2020s). Study-wide context: Libraries were pooled for sequencing, and variation in per-sample TCR yields was attributed mainly to small differences in library volumes within the pool. The study tracked peripheral blood TCR repertoire changes in vivo during primary and secondary sensitization to the hapten diphenylcyclopropenone (DPC) in alopecia patients. Both TCR alpha and TCR beta chains were sequenced from each blood RNA sample.

The time point label, read with the paper, signifies: healthy volunteer bleed at 6 weeks. Unfractionated whole blood was collected in Tempus Blood RNA tubes, and total RNA was extracted from that blood. Five or six healthy volunteers served as TCR sequencing controls and were bled at day 0, 2 weeks and 6 weeks. This clonotype was picked up a small number of times. It has no known antigen specificity. It has no much larger one-base neighbor in the sample; base qualities were not kept. Preparation of the library involved RACE. The sequencer listed for this sample is NextSeq 500. Library preparation attached unique molecular identifiers to individual cDNA molecules for quantitative, reproducible TCR counting. From the authors' description of their analysis: The median number of TCRs per sample was over 95,000, ranging from roughly 23,224 to 690,600. The Decombinator software suite was used to annotate the V, J and CDR3 of the TCR reads. For PS versus PT1 abundance plots, all samples were subsampled to the same number of TCRs (28,000). Expanded TCRs were defined as absent before sensitization and observed at least eight times at the 2-week time point. Clones were called with MiXCR by TCRdb after fastp trimmed the public reads at Q25, and only in-frame beta chains were retained. For every CDR3 protein sequence, its rows merge into one entry that carries the most common genes and DNA. V and J calls and clone size were set by TCRdb, not the authors. The sample table records under 50,000 distinct CDR3 sequences; 3.7% of these occur just once. The biggest ten clones account for about 6% of the sample.

Summary of the overall study and its limitations: The number of TCRs above 1 in 1000 frequency did not change with DPC sensitization; there was no evidence of global repertoire structure alterations. After repeated subsampling, changes were observed in the strength of the expansion versus patch-test correlation and in the threshold at which the correlation became significant.

V and J lose 2 bases and 0 bases, and a span of 8 bases separates them. Taken from the germline V gene, the CDR1 and CDR2 loops are SNHLY and FYNNEI. Taken from cysteine to phenylalanine, the CDR3 has 15 residues. Only the CDR3 part of the read is kept: 45 bases, read in frame from the first base. Here the chain combines TRBV2 and TRBJ2-1; no D segment can be confidently identified. What was sequenced was whole blood. The receptor was derived from a human donor in good health. Some clones in this sample may be carry-over from other donors' samples. The DNA sequence is given as TGTGCCAGCAGTGAACGGTTGAGCTCCTACAATGAGCAGTTCTTC. This encodes CASSERLSSYNEQFF.